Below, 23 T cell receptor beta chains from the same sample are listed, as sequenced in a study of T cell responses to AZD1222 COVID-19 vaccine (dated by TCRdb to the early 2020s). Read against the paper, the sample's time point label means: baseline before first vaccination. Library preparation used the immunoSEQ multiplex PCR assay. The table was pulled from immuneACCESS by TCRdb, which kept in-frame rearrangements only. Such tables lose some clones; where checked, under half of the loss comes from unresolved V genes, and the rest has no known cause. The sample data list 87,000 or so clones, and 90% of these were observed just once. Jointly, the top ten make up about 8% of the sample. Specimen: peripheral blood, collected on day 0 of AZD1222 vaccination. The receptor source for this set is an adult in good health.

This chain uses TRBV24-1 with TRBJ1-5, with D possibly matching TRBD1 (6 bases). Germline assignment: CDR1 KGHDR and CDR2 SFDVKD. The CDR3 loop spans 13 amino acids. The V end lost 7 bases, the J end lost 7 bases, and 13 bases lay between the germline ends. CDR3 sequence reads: CATSDRWGQPQHF. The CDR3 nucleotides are TGTGCCACCAGCGACAGGTGGGGGCAGCCCCAGCATTTT.

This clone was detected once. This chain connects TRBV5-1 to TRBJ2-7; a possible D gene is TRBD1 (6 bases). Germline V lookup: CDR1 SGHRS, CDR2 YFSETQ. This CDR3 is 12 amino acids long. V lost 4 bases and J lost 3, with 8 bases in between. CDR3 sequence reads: CASSEQGYEQYF. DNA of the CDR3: TGCGCCAGCAGCGAACAGGGCTACGAGCAGTACTTC.

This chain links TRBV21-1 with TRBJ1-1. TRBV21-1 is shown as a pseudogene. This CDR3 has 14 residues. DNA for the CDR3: TGTGCCAGCAGCCCCCCTCGGAAAAACACTGAAGCTTTCTTT. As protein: CASSPPRKNTEAFF.

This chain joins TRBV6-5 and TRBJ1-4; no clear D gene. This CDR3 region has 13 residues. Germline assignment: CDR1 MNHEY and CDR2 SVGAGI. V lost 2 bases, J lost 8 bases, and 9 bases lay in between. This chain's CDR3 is CASSYDPGEKLFF. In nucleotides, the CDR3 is TGTGCCAGCAGTTACGACCCGGGGGAAAAACTGTTTTTT.

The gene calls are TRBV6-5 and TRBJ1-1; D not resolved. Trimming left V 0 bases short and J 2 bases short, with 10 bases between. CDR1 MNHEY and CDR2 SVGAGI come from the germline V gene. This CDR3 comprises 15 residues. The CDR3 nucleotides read TGTGCCAGCAGTTACTCCCGAGTCGGCAACACTGAAGCTTTCTTT. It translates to CASSYSRVGNTEAFF.

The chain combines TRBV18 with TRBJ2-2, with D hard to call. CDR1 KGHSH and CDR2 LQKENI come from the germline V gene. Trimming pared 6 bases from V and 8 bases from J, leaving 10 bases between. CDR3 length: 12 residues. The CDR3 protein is CASSPTPGELFF. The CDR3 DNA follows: TGTGCCAGCTCCCCTACCCCAGGGGAGCTGTTTTTT.

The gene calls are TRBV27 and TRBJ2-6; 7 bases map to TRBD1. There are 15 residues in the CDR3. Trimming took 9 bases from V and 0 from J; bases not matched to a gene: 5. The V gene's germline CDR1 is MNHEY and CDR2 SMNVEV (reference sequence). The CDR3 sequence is CASSQGSSGANVLTF. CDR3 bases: TGTGCCAGTTCACAGGGGAGCTCTGGGGCCAACGTCCTGACTTTC.

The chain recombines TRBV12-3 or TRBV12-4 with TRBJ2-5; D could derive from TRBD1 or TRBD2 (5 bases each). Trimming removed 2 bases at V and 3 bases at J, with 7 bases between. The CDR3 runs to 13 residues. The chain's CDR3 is CASSLWGKETQYF. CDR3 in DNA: TGTGCCAGCAGTTTATGGGGGAAAGAGACCCAGTACTTC.

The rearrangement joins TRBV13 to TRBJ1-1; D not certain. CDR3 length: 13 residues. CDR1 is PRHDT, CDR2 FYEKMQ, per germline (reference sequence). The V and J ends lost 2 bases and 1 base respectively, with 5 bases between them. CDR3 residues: CASSLMGNTEAFF. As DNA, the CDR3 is TGTGCCAGCAGCTTAATGGGGAACACTGAAGCTTTCTTT.

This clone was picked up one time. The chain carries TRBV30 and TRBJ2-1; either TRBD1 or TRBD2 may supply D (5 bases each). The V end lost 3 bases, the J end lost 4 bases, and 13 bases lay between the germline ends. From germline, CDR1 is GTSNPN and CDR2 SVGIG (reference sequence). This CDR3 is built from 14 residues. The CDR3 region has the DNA TGTGCCTGGAGCCCCGGGACGGGTTACAATGAGCAGTTCTTC. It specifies CAWSPGTGYNEQFF. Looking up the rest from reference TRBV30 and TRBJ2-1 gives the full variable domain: SQTIHQWPATLVQPVGSPLSLECTVEGTSNPNLYWYRQAAGRGLQLLFYSVGIGQISSEVPQNLSASRPQDRQFILSSKKLLLSDSGFYLCAWSPGTGYNEQFFGPGTRLTVL.

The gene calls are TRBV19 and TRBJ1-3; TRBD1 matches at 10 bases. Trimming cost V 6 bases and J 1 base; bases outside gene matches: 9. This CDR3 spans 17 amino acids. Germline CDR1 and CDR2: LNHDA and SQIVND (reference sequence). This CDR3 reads CASRTGGLGKSGNTIYF. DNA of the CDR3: TGTGCCAGTAGGACAGGGGGCCTGGGGAAGTCTGGAAACACCATATATTTT.

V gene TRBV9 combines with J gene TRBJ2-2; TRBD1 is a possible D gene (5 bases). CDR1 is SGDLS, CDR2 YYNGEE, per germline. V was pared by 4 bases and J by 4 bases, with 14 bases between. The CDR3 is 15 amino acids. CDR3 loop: CASSLRVGSTGELFF. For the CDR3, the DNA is TGTGCCAGCAGCCTCAGGGTCGGAAGCACCGGGGAGCTGTTTTTT.

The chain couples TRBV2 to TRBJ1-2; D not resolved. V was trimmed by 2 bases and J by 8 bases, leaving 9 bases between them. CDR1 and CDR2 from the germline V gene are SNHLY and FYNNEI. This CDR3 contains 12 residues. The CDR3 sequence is CASSEQSRGYTF. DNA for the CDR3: TGTGCCAGCAGTGAACAGTCCCGAGGCTACACCTTC.

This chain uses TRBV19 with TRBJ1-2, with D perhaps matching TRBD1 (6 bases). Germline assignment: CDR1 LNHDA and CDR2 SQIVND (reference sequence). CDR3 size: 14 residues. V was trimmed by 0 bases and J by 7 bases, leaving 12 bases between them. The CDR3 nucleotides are TGTGCCAGTAGTATAGATCCAGGGGCGCGTGGCTACACCTTC. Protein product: CASSIDPGARGYTF.

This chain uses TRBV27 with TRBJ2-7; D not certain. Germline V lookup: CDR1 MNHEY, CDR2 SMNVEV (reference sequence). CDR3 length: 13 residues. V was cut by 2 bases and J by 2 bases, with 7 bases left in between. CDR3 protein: CASSLRRPYEQYF. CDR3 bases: TGTGCCAGCAGTTTACGGAGACCCTACGAGCAGTACTTC.

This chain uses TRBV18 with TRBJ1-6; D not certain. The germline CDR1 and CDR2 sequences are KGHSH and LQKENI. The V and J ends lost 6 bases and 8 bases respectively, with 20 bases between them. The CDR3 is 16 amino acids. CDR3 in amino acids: CASSQLPGQDYSPLHF. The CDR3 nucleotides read TGTGCCAGCTCTCAGCTCCCGGGCCAGGATTATTCACCCCTCCACTTT.

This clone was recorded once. CDR3 DNA sequence: TGTGCTAACAGGGTCGGACAGCGGGACGAAAAACTGTTTTTT. Its translation: CANRVGQRDEKLFF. The V and J genes are TRBV2 and TRBJ1-4; possibly TRBD1 for D (6 bases). This CDR3 is 14 amino acids long. Germline V gene data show CDR1 as SNHLY and CDR2 as FYNNEI.

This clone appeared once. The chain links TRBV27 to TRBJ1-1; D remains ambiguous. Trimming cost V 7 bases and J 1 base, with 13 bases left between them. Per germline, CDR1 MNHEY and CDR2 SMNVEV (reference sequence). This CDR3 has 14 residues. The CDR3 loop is CASTPEFGNTEAFF. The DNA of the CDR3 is TGTGCCAGCACTCCCGAATTTGGGAACACTGAAGCTTTCTTT.

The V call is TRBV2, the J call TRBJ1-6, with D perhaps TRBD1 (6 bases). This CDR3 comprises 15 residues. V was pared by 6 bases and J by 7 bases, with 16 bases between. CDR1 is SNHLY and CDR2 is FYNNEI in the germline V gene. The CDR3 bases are TGTGCCAGCAGGTTGCGAGAGGGGGAGAATTCACCCCTCCACTTT. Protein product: CASRLREGENSPLHF.

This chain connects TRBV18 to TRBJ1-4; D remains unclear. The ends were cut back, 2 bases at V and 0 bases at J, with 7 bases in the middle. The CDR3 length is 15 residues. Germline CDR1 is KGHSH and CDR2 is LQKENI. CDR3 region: CASSPRTSTNEKLFF. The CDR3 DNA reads TGTGCCAGCTCACCAAGGACCTCAACTAATGAAAAACTGTTTTTT.

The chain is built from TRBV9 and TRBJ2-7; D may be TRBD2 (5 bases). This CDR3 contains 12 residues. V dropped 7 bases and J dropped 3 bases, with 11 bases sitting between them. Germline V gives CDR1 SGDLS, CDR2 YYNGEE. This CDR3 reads CASAKEGYEQYF. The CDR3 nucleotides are TGTGCCAGCGCCAAAGAGGGCTACGAGCAGTACTTC.

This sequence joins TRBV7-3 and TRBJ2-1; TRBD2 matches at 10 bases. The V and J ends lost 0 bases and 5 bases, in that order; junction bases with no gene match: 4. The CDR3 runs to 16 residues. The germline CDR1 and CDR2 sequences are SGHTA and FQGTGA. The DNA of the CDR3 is TGTGCCAGCAGCTTAACTCTAGCGGGGGTTAACAATGAGCAGTTCTTC. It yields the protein CASSLTLAGVNNEQFF. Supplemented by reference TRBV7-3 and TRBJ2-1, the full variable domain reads GAGVSQTPSNKVTEKGKYVELRCDPISGHTALYWYRQSLGQGPEFLIYFQGTGAADDSGLPNDRFFAVRPEGSVSTLKIQRTERGDSAVYLCASSLTLAGVNNEQFFGPGTRLTVL.

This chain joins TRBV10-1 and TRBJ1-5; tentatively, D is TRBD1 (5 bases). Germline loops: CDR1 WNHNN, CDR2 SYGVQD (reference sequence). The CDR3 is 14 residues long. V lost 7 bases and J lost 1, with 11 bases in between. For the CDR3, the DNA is TGCGCCAGCAACAGGCAAGGGAGCAATCAGCCCCAGCATTTT. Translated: CASNRQGSNQPQHF.